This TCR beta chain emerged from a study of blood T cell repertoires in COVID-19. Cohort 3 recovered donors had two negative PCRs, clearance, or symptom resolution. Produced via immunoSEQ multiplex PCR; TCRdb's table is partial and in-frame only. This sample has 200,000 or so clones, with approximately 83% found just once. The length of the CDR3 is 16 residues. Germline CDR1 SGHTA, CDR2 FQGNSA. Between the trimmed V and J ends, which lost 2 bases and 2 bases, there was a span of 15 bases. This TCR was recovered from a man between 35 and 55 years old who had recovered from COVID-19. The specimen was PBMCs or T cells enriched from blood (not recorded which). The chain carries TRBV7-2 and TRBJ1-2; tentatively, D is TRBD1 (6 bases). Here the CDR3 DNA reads TGTGCCAGCAGCTTAAGAGAACAGGGCTGGAACTATGGCTACACCTTC. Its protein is CASSLREQGWNYGYTF.